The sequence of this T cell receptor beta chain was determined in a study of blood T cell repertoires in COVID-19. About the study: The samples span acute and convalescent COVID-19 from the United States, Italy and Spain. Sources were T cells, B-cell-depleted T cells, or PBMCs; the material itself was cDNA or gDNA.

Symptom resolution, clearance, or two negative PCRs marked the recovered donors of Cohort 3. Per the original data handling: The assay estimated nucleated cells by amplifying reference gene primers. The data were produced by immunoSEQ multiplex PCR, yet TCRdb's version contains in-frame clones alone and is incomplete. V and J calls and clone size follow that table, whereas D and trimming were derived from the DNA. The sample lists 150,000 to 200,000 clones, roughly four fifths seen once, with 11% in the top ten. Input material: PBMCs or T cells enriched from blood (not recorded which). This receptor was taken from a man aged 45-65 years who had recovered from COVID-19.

In DNA, the CDR3 is TGCGCCAGCAGCCCCGGAAGGGGGAATGAAAAACTGTTTTTT. Its protein product is CASSPGRGNEKLFF. This chain uses TRBV5-1 with TRBJ1-4; maybe TRBD1 (6 bases). The CDR3 loop spans 14 amino acids. The V and J ends lost 4 bases and 5 bases respectively, with 12 bases between them. CDR1 and CDR2 (germline): SGHRS, YFSETQ.